Listed below are T cell receptor beta chains from one sample, sequenced in a study of technical replicates of blood from several donors. Produced via immunoSEQ multiplex PCR; TCRdb's table is partial and in-frame only. Among about 84,000 clones listed, around 90% were seen once. The sample taken for sequencing was T cells isolated from PBMCs. The source of these receptors is a human donor in good health. Each CDR3 is given with its conserved first and last residue. A D gene is named only where the DNA matches it firmly. Clone size is stated in some rows and not others, as once, few, many or a class when expanded.

CDR3 DNA,CDR3 protein,clone size,D gene,J gene,V gene
TGTGCCAGCAGCATAGTCCCCAATACGGGGGAGCGCACAGATACGCAGTATTTT,CASSIVPNTGERTDTQYF,NA,NA,TRBJ2-3,TRBV7-9
TGTGCCAGCAGTCCGGACAGGGGGCTAAATGGCTACACCTTC,CASSPDRGLNGYTF,NA,TRBD1,TRBJ1-2,TRBV6-5
TGCAGCGTTGATGTGGACAGGGCCCCTGAGCAGTTCTTC,CSVDVDRAPEQFF,once,TRBD1,TRBJ2-1,TRBV29-1
TGTGCCACCAGCATTGAGGGCTCAAACTATGGCTACACCTTC,CATSIEGSNYGYTF,NA,NA,TRBJ1-2,TRBV15
TGTGCCAGCAACCCAGGGGGCTTCTCTGGAAACACCATATATTTT,CASNPGGFSGNTIYF,NA,TRBD1,TRBJ1-3,TRBV9
TGCGCCAACACGGGACGGGGGAATTCACCCCTCCACTTT,CANTGRGNSPLHF,NA,NA,TRBJ1-6,TRBV5-1
TGTGCCAGCAGCACAGCGGGAAAACTGTTTTTT,CASSTAGKLFF,NA,NA,TRBJ1-4,TRBV11-3
TGTGCCTGGGGGAGGGATCCTGGAAACACCATATATTTT,CAWGRDPGNTIYF,NA,NA,TRBJ1-3,TRBV30
TGCGCCAGCAGCTTGGGCCCTGACAGGGAGGAGTTCTTC,CASSLGPDREEFF,NA,NA,TRBJ2-1,TRBV5-1
TGCACCAGCAGCCAAGACGGCCAGGGTGGCAATCAGCCCCAGCATTTT,CTSSQDGQGGNQPQHF,NA,NA,TRBJ1-5,TRBV1
TGTGCCAGCAGCGAAGGGGTTTCCTCTGGAAACACCATATATTTT,CASSEGVSSGNTIYF,NA,NA,TRBJ1-3,TRBV7-8
TGTGCCACCTCCGGGGGGGTCACTAATGAAAAACTGTTTTTT,CATSGGVTNEKLFF,NA,NA,TRBJ1-4,TRBV28
TGTGCCAGCAGTTTTTGGAAGGACATGAACACTGAAGCTTTCTTT,CASSFWKDMNTEAFF,NA,NA,TRBJ1-1,TRBV28